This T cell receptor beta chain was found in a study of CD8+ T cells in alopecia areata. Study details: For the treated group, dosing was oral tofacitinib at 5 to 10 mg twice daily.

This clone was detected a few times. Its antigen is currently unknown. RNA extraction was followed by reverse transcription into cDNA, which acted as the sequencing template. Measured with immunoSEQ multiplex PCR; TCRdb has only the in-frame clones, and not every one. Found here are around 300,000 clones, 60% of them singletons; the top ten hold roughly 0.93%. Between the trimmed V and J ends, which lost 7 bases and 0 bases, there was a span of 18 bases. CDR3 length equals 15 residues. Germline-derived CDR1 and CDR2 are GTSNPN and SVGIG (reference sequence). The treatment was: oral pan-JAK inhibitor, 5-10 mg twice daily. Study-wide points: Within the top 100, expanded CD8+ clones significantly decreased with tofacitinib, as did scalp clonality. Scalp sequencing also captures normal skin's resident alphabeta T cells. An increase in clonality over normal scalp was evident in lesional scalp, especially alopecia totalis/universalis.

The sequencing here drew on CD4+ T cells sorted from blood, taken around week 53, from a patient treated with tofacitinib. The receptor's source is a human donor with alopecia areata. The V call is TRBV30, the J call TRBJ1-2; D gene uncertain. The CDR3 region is CASLAISLANYGYTF. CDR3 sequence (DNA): TGTGCCTCCCTAGCGATTTCGTTAGCTAACTATGGCTACACCTTC.